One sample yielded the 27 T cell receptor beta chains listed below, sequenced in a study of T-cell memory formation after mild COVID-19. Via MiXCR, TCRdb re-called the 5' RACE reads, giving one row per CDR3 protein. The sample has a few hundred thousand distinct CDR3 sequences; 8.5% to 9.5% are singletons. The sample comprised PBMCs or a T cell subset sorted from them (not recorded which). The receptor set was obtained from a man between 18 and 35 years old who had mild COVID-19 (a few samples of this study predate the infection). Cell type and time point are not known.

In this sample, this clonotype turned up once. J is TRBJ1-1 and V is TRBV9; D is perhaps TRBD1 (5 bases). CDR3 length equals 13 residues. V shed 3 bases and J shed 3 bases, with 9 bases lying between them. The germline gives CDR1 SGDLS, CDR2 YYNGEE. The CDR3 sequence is CASSADTDTEAFF. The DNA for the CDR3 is TGTGCCAGCAGCGCGGACACGGACACTGAAGCTTTCTTT.

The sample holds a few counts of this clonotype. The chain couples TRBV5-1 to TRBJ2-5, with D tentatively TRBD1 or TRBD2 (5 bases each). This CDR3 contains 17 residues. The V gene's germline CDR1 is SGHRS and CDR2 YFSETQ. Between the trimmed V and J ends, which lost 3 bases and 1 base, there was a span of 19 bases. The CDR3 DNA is TGCGCCAGCAGCTCAACGGGGCGGAAACTAGTCCAAGAGACCCAGTACTTC. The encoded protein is CASSSTGRKLVQETQYF.

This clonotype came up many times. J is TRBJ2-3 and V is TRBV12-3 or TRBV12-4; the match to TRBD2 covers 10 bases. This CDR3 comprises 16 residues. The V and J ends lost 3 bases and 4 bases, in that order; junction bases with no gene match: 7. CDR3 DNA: TGTGCCAGCAGTTTGTCTCTAGCGGGAGATTCAGATACGCAGTATTTT. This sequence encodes CASSLSLAGDSDTQYF.

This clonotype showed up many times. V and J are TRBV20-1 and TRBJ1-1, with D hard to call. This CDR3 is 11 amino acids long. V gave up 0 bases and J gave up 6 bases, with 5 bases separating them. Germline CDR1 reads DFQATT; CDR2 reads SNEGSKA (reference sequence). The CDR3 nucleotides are TGCAGTGCTAGAGATAGGGCTGAAGCTTTCTTT. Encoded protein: CSARDRAEAFF.

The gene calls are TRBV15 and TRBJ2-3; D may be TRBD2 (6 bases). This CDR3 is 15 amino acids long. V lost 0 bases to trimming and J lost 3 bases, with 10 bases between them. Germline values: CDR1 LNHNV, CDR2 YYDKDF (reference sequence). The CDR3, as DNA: TGTGCCACCAGCAGAGATGTTCGGGAGACAGATACGCAGTATTTT. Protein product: CATSRDVRETDTQYF.

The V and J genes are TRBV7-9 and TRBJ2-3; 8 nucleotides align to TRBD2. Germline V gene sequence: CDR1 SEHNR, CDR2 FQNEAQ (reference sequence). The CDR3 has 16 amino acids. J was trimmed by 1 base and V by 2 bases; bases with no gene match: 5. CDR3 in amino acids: CASSLSAGGRTDTQYF. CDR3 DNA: TGTGCCAGCAGCTTAAGTGCGGGGGGACGCACAGATACGCAGTATTTT.

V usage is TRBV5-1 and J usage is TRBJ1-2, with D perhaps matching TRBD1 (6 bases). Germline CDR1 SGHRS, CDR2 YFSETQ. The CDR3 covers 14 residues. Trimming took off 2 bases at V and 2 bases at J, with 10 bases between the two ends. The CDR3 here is CASSFDRRNYGYTF. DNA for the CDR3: TGCGCCAGCAGCTTCGACAGGAGGAACTATGGCTACACCTTC.

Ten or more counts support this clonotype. The CDR3 coding sequence is TGTGCCAGCAGCTTGGCAGAAGCTAACTATGGCTACACCTTC. It yields the protein CASSLAEANYGYTF. The V gene is TRBV7-8, the J gene TRBJ1-2; no reliable D call. The CDR3 has 14 amino acids. V was pared by 3 bases and J by 0 bases, with 8 bases between. Germline V gene lookup returns CDR1 SGHVS and CDR2 FQNEAQ.

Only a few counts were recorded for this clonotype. The CDR3 nucleotides are TGTGCCAGCAGCCTAATAGGACAGGGAGATGGGGCCAACGTCCTGACTTTC. Its protein product is CASSLIGQGDGANVLTF. The genes are TRBV7-6 and TRBJ2-6; 8 nucleotides align to TRBD1. CDR3 length equals 17 residues. Trimming took 5 bases from V and 3 from J; bases not matched to a gene: 9. Germline V CDR1 and CDR2: SGHVS, FNYEAQ.

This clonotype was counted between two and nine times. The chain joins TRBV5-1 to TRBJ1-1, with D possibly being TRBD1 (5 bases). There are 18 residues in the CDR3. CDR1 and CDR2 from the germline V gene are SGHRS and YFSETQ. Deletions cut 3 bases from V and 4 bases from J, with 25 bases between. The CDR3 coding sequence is TGCGCCAGCAGCTCGGCCCGGGCCTACTGGGGGACTCGCACTGAAGCTTTCTTT. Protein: CASSSARAYWGTRTEAFF.

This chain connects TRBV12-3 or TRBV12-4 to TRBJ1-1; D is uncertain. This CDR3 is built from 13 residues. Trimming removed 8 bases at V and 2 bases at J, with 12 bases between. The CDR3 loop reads CASGGQSNTEAFF. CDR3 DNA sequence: TGTGCCAGCGGCGGGCAGAGCAACACTGAAGCTTTCTTT.

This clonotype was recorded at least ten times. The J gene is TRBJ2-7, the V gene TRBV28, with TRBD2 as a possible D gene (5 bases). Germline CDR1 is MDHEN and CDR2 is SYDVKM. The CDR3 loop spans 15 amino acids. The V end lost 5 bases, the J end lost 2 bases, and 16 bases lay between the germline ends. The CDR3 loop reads CASSPRGRGTYEQYV. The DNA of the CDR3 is TGTGCCAGCAGTCCCCGTGGGAGAGGGACCTACGAGCAGTACGTC.

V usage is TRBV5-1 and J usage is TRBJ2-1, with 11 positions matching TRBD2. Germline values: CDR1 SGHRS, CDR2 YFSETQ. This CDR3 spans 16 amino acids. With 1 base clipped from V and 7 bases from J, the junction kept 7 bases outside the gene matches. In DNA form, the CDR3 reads TGCGCCAGCAGCTTGTCGACTAGCGGGGAGGGGAATGAGCAGTTCTTC. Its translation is CASSLSTSGEGNEQFF. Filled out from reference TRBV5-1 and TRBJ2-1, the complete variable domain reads KAGVTQTPRYLIKTRGQQVTLSCSPISGHRSVSWYQQTPGQGLQFLFEYFSETQRNKGNFPGRFSGRQFSNSRSEMNVSTLELGDSALYLCASSLSTSGEGNEQFFGPGTRLTVL.

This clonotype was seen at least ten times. DNA of the CDR3: TGTGCCAGCAGCTTAAAATCGTTCGGGGGCCGGGGCTCCTACGAGCAGTACGTC. Its protein product is CASSLKSFGGRGSYEQYV. The chain is built from TRBV7-2 and TRBJ2-7; D assignment may be TRBD1 or TRBD2 (6 bases each). This CDR3 has 18 amino acids. The V gene's germline CDR1 is SGHTA and CDR2 FQGNSA. V lost 2 bases to trimming and J lost 0 bases, with 20 bases between them.

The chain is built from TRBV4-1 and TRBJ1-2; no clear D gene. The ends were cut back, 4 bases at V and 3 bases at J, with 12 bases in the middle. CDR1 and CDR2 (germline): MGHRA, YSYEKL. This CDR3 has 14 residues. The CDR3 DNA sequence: TGCGCCAGCAGCCCCGAAGCCCTGGACTATGGCTACACCTTC. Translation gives CASSPEALDYGYTF.

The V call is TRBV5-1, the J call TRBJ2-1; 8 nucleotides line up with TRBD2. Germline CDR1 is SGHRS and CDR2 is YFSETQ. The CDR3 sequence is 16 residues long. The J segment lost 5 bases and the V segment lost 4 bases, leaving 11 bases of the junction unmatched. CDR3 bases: TGCGCCAGCAGCCCCCTAATAGCGGGGAAAAACAATGAGCAGTTCTTC. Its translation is CASSPLIAGKNNEQFF.

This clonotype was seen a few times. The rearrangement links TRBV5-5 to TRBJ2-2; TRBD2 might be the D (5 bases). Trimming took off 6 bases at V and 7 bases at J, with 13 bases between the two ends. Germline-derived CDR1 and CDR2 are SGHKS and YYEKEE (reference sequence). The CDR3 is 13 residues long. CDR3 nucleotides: TGTGCCAGCATTGAGGGTACCCACGGGGAGCTGTTTTTT. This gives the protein CASIEGTHGELFF.

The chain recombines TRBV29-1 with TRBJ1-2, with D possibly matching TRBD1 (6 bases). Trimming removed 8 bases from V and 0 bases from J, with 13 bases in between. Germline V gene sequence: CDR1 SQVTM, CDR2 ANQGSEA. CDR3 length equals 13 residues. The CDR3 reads CSTLGDTNYGYTF. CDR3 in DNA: TGCAGCACTTTAGGGGACACTAACTATGGCTACACCTTC. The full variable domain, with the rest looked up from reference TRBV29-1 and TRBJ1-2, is SAVISQKPSRDICQRGTSLTIQCQVDSQVTMMFWYRQQPGQSLTLIATANQGSEATYESGFVIDKFPISRPNLTFSTLTVSNMSPEDSSIYLCSTLGDTNYGYTFGSGTRLTVV.

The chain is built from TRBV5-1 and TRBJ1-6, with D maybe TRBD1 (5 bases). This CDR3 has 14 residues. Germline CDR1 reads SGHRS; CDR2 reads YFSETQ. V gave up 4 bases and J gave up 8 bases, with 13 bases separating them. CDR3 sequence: CASSPGTGDSPLHF. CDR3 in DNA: TGCGCCAGCAGCCCAGGGACGGGAGATTCACCCCTCCACTTT.

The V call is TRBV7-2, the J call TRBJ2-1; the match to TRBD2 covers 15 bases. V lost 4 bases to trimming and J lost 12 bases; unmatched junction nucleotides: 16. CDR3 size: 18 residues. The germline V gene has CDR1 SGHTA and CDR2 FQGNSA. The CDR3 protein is CASSSTPIGTSGGRGQFF. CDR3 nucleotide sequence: TGTGCCAGCAGCTCTACCCCTATCGGGACTAGCGGGGGGCGTGGGCAGTTCTTC.

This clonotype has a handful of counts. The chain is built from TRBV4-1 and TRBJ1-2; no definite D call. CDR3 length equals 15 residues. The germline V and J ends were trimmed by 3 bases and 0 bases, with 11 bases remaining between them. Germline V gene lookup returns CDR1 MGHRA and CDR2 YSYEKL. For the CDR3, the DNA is TGCGCCAGCAGCCACCCCCAAGACTCTAACTATGGCTACACCTTC. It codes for CASSHPQDSNYGYTF.

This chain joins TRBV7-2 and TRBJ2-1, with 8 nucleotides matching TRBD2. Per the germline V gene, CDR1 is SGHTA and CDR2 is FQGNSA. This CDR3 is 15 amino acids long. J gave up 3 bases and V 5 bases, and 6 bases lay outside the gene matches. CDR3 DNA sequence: TGTGCCAGCAGCCCTACGGGGGGGTACTACAATGAGCAGTTCTTC. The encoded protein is CASSPTGGYYNEQFF.

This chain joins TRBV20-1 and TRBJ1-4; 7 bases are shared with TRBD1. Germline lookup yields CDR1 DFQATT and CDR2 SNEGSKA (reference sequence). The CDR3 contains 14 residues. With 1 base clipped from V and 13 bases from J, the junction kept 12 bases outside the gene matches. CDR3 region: CSARATDRKDILFF. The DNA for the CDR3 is TGCAGTGCTAGAGCCACGGACAGGAAGGATATACTGTTTTTT.

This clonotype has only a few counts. CDR3 protein: CASNLAGGTQYF. CDR3 in DNA: TGTGCCAGCAATCTAGCGGGGGGAACCCAGTACTTC. This chain connects TRBV6-5 to TRBJ2-5; 11 bases are a match to TRBD2. The junction had 3 bases not matched to a gene; V was cut back by 7 bases and J by 8 bases. The CDR3 sequence is 12 residues long. Germline V gene sequence: CDR1 MNHEY, CDR2 SVGAGI.

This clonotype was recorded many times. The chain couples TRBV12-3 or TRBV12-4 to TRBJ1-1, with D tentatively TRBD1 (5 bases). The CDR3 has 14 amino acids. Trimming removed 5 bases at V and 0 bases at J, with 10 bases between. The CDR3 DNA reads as TGTGCCAGCAGTCCATGGGGGGTGAACACTGAAGCTTTCTTT. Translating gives CASSPWGVNTEAFF.

The CDR3 DNA follows: TGTGCCAGCAGTGACTCTGTGAGGGGACAGCGCCGATTCTTT. Amino acid sequence: CASSDSVRGQRRFF. This chain connects TRBV6-4 to TRBJ1-1; TRBD1 aligns across 7 bases. J lost 14 bases, V lost 0 bases, and 12 bases had no gene match. Germline CDR1 MRHNA, CDR2 SNTAGT. This CDR3 has 14 amino acids.

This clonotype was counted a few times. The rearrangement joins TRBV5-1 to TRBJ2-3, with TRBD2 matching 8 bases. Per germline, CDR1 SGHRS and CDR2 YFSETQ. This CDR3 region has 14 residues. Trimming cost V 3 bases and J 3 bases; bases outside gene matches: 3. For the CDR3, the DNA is TGCGCCAGCAGCTCGGGACTAGAGACAGATACGCAGTATTTT. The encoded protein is CASSSGLETDTQYF. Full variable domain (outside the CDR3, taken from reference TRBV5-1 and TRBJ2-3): KAGVTQTPRYLIKTRGQQVTLSCSPISGHRSVSWYQQTPGQGLQFLFEYFSETQRNKGNFPGRFSGRQFSNSRSEMNVSTLELGDSALYLCASSSGLETDTQYFGPGTRLTVL.